This T cell receptor beta chain stems from a study of breast tumors, draining lymph nodes, adjacent tissues. Overall study results and limits: Findings are consistent with lymph node origin and intratumoral expansion of most tumor T cells. The lymph node origin of tumor T cells was framed as consistent with a hypothesis, not demonstrated. Compared with basal-like, luminal-like tumors shared significantly more repertoire with nontumor tissue. Compared with lymph nodes, tumors were less diverse; compared with nontumor tissue, more.

TCRdb reprocessed the multiplex PCR reads with MiXCR, giving one entry per CDR3 protein. The data contain about 130,000 distinct CDR3 sequences, around 20% of them singletons. Breast cancer patients provided tissue from their axillary draining lymph nodes. Comment on this clonotype: Its target is unknown.

CDR1 is MNHEY, CDR2 SMNVEV, per germline (reference sequence). The trim removed 7 bases at V and 2 bases at J, leaving 6 bases unmatched. The CDR3 length is 15 residues. The rearrangement links TRBV27 to TRBJ2-5; TRBD2 matches at 11 bases. Sequenced: axillary lymph node tissue. This receptor was taken from a female donor with breast cancer. Some clones in this sample may be carry-over from other donors' samples. The CDR3 sequence: CASTGLAGGQETQYF. The CDR3 nucleotides read TGTGCCAGCACGGGCCTAGCGGGAGGACAAGAGACCCAGTACTTC.